This section outlines one T cell receptor (beta chain) sequence together with its context. The antigen remains unidentified. Before any sequencing was done, the ViraFEST assay used viral peptide pools to expand antigen-specific CD4+ T cells. With 10 days of culture completed, CD4+ T cells were isolated. Their SARS-CoV-2 infection, verified by PCR, occurred between March and December 2020. The data were produced by immunoSEQ multiplex PCR, yet TCRdb's version contains in-frame clones alone and is incomplete. The table has about 45,000 clones, approximately 72% seen once; the top ten hold under 30%. This record comes from a study of vaccination effects on CD4 cells after COVID-19. Study results and limitations: Long after vaccination, the clones induced by infection and by vaccine shrank markedly in size.

The germline gives CDR1 SGDLS, CDR2 YYNGEE. This CDR3 has 14 amino acids. The ends were cut back, 5 bases at V and 5 bases at J, with 16 bases in the middle. V and J are TRBV9 and TRBJ1-2; D not certain. Sample: CD4+ T cells from PBMCs cultured with a peptide pool, taken before COVID-19 vaccination. This clonotype was sampled from a human donor who had a prior SARS-CoV-2 infection. CDR3 sequence (DNA): TGTGCCAGCAGTCGAACAGACACGTCGTATGGCTACACCTTC. Encoded protein: CASSRTDTSYGYTF.